The 14 T cell receptor beta chains given below trace back to one sample, sequenced in a study of multiple sclerosis patients with progressive multifocal leukoencephalopathy. Assay: immunoSEQ multiplex PCR; the TCRdb copy retains only in-frame clones and omits some. The data contain about 30,000 clones, roughly nine tenths of them seen just once; the ten biggest clones take up less than 1.6%. Time point noted: more than 5 months of natalizumab therapy. This material consisted of PBMCs, taken from a patient treated with natalizumab. Source of these receptors: a human donor with multiple sclerosis.

The chain recombines TRBV7-2 with TRBJ2-7; D might be TRBD1 (6 bases). Germline V gene lookup returns CDR1 SGHTA and CDR2 FQGNSA. There are 14 residues in the CDR3. V was trimmed by 5 bases and J by 0 bases, leaving 11 bases between them. The CDR3 nucleotides are TGTGCCAGCAGCACGGACAGTAGCTCCTACGAGCAGTACTTC. Translating gives CASSTDSSSYEQYF.

This chain connects TRBV9 to TRBJ2-2, with 9 bases lining up with TRBD1. V dropped 0 bases and J dropped 6; count of bases not matched to a gene: 3. The CDR3 length is 15 residues. Germline V gene data show CDR1 as SGDLS and CDR2 as YYNGEE. The CDR3 DNA sequence: TGTGCCAGCAGCGTAGAAGGACAGGGGTCCGGGGAGCTGTTTTTT. This codes for CASSVEGQGSGELFF. Based on the CDR3 plus reference TRBV9 and TRBJ2-2, the full variable domain is DSGVTQTPKHLITATGQRVTLRCSPRSGDLSVYWYQQSLDQGLQFLIQYYNGEERAKGNILERFSAQQFPDLHSELNLSSLELGDSALYFCASSVEGQGSGELFFGEGSRLTVL.

The rearrangement joins TRBV9 to TRBJ2-2; D is uncertain. The V and J ends lost 4 bases and 4 bases respectively, with 5 bases between them. CDR3 length equals 12 residues. Germline V gene sequence: CDR1 SGDLS, CDR2 YYNGEE. The CDR3 loop reads CASSPLTGELFF. CDR3 nucleotides: TGTGCCAGCAGCCCCCTCACCGGGGAGCTGTTTTTT.

The rearrangement joins TRBV18 to TRBJ1-5, with unresolved D. The V and J ends lost 6 bases and 5 bases respectively, with 8 bases between them. The germline V gene has CDR1 KGHSH and CDR2 LQKENI. The CDR3 covers 12 residues. For the CDR3, the DNA is TGTGCCAGCTCCCCTTGGGATCAGCCCCAGCATTTT. Translating gives CASSPWDQPQHF.

The V and J genes are TRBV27 and TRBJ2-1, with D perhaps matching TRBD2 (6 bases). The germline V gene has CDR1 MNHEY and CDR2 SMNVEV (reference sequence). The CDR3 loop spans 11 amino acids. Trimming stripped 4 bases from V and 10 bases from J, with 8 bases between. CDR3 coding DNA: TGTGCCAGCAGTTGGAGCGGGGAGCAGTTCTTC. Translating it yields CASSWSGEQFF.

The chain has TRBV25-1 and TRBJ1-1; D is undetermined. The CDR3 is 12 amino acids. The germline V gene encodes CDR1 MGHDK and CDR2 SYGVNS. V lost 7 bases, J lost 6 bases, and 12 bases lay in between. The CDR3 sequence is CASMYGFAEAFF. CDR3 DNA sequence: TGTGCCAGCATGTACGGGTTTGCTGAAGCTTTCTTT.

The rearrangement links TRBV7-9 to TRBJ1-2, with D perhaps matching TRBD1 (6 bases). The CDR3 loop spans 16 amino acids. The V gene lost 5 bases and the J gene lost 8 bases, with 24 bases spanning the gap. Germline values: CDR1 SEHNR, CDR2 FQNEAQ (reference sequence). CDR3 nucleotides: TGTGCCAGCAGCCCCCACAGGGACCCCCTCCGTAGGGGCTACACCTTC. It encodes CASSPHRDPLRRGYTF. The full variable domain, with the rest looked up from reference TRBV7-9 and TRBJ1-2, is DTGVSQNPRHKITKRGQNVTFRCDPISEHNRLYWYRQTLGQGPEFLTYFQNEAQLEKSRLLSDRFSAERPKGSFSTLEIQRTEQGDSAMYLCASSPHRDPLRRGYTFGSGTRLTVV.

The J gene is TRBJ2-7, the V gene TRBV4-2, with D unclear. With 0 bases removed from V and 0 bases from J, the gap between germline ends came to 15 bases. This CDR3 is built from 17 residues. The V gene's germline CDR1 is LGHNA and CDR2 YNFKEQ. CDR3 DNA: TGTGCCAGCAGCCAAGATAGTGGCAGGCAGAGCTCCTACGAGCAGTACTTC. Protein: CASSQDSGRQSSYEQYF.

The CDR3 spells CASSSQPQGAREKLFF. The CDR3 region has the DNA TGTGCCAGCAGCTCCCAACCACAGGGGGCGAGAGAAAAACTGTTTTTT. V and J are TRBV7-2 and TRBJ1-4, with 9 bases matching TRBD1. This CDR3 has 16 residues. The germline gives CDR1 SGHTA, CDR2 FQGNSA. The ends lost 4 bases at V and 8 bases at J; junction bases unmatched: 11.

The gene calls are TRBV2 and TRBJ1-3; D remains ambiguous. The CDR3 loop spans 17 amino acids. V was pared by 4 bases and J by 1 base, with 17 bases between. Germline CDR1 SNHLY, CDR2 FYNNEI. CDR3 sequence: CASSGIFRITSGNTIYF. CDR3 DNA sequence: TGTGCCAGCAGTGGAATTTTTCGGATAACTTCTGGAAACACCATATATTTT.

The chain is built from TRBV29-1 and TRBJ2-3; possibly TRBD1 or TRBD2 for D (5 bases each). Trimming took 2 bases from V and 1 from J, leaving 7 bases between them. The germline gives CDR1 SQVTM, CDR2 ANQGSEA. This CDR3 comprises 13 residues. CDR3 DNA: TGCAGCGTTGAACGGGACCGCACAGATACGCAGTATTTT. Translation: CSVERDRTDTQYF.

The rearrangement links TRBV6-1 to TRBJ2-3; D uncertain. The CDR3 is 12 amino acids. The V end lost 2 bases, the J end lost 6 bases, and 6 bases lay between the germline ends. The V gene's germline CDR1 is MNHNS and CDR2 SASEGT. CDR3 sequence reads: CASSETSDTQYF. The CDR3 DNA sequence: TGTGCCAGCAGTGAAACTTCGGATACGCAGTATTTT.

V is TRBV6-5 and J is TRBJ2-4; D might be TRBD2 (5 bases). Per germline, CDR1 MNHEY and CDR2 SVGAGI. The V and J ends lost 6 bases and 4 bases respectively, with 16 bases between them. The CDR3 runs to 15 residues. The CDR3 spells CASRPLSGLKNIQYF. CDR3 sequence (DNA): TGTGCCAGCAGACCCTTATCGGGGTTAAAAAACATTCAGTACTTC.

The chain is built from TRBV10-3 and TRBJ2-7, with TRBD2 identical over 7 bases. The CDR3 length is 16 residues. Germline assignment: CDR1 ENHRY and CDR2 SYGVKD. Trimming took 0 bases from V and 1 from J; bases not matched to a gene: 6. CDR3 loop: CAISESMASGSYEQYF. Written as DNA, the CDR3 is TGTGCCATCAGTGAGTCGATGGCTAGCGGTTCCTACGAGCAGTACTTC.